This T cell receptor (beta chain) was sequenced during a study of multiple sclerosis patients with progressive multifocal leukoencephalopathy (dated by TCRdb to between 2018 and 2021). For the study in its entirety: The controls were about 5 MS patients treated with natalizumab who did not develop PML and who were sampled longitudinally. Peripheral T and B cells were examined in MS patients who developed PML (4 under natalizumab, 1 after alemtuzumab) and in treated patients who did not develop PML. Longitudinal follow-up was performed in two natalizumab-treated patients who later developed PML, from before therapy through 6 and 12 months to PML onset. The goal was to find JC virus-specific or public T-cell expansions that arose at the time of PML onset. The paper as a whole reports these results and caveats: TRB clones with frequency above 0.5% were observed only in PML patients, but the clones expanded at PML onset were found to be already present before and during natalizumab therapy. Because of the small, descriptive cohort, whether findings reflect JC virus infection or general immunocompromise remained unclear. Lower normalized Shannon entropy suggested less diverse TRB repertoires in most PML patients, whereas the natalizumab-treated controls showed values near 1. At the time PML developed, no common TRBV or TRBJ gene usage or preferential TRBV-TRBJ pairings were detected. Analysis was restricted to peripheral blood, although for natalizumab-associated PML, cerebrospinal fluid or brain lymphocytes might be more informative.

The sample's time point label is to be understood as: before natalizumab initiation. Every listed patient had earlier received interferon beta, and every PML patient was female. Blood samples at T0 were collected prior to the first natalizumab infusion. Ficoll-Hypaque density gradient centrifugation was used to isolate peripheral blood mononuclear cells. On this clone itself: Its specific antigen is unknown. No qualities accompany the bases; no much larger clone lies one base away.

Between the V and J ends, shortened by 0 bases and 8 bases respectively, the junction contains 10 bases. The CDR3 spans 14 residues, from the cysteine through the phenylalanine. Of the read, only the CDR3 DNA is kept; its 42 bases are in frame from base 1. CDR1 and CDR2, per the germline V gene, are ENHRY and SYGVKD. TRB CDR3 regions were amplified from genomic DNA with the immunoSEQ two-step multiplex PCR at survey-level depth. Each PCR was spiked with synthetic inline TR CDR3 controls spanning all V-J pairings to estimate template counts and remove amplification bias. Reads went through processing to reduce amplification and sequencing bias, and quantification was done against synthetic TR CDR3 analogs. Concerning the study's data processing: Raw data were processed in ImmunoSEQ Analyzer, removing out-of-frame sequences and CDR3s with stop codons, and genes were named by IMGT nomenclature. Normalized Shannon entropy, defined as 1 minus Pielou's evenness, served as the summary measure of repertoire diversity. Two TRB sequences were counted as identical only if the two sequences had the same V gene, J gene and CDR3. Public PML clonotypes were CDR3s found in two or more PML-onset samples but not found earlier, in controls, or in public databases. Position-by-position CDR3 amino acid composition was analyzed in Skylign with the observed count method. TCRdb took over this immuneACCESS table, retaining in-frame rearrangements with V and J assigned. Such tables are incomplete; in checked studies, under half of the missing clones stem from an unresolved V gene, and the remainder is unexplained. V, J and clone size reflect that table, while D and trimming were determined from the DNA. The table for this sample lists approximately 26,000 clones; 88% of them were counted only once. 0.85% to 1.3% of the sample rests with the top ten.

The V gene is TRBV10-3 and the J gene is TRBJ1-4, with no reliable assignment of the D segment. This TCR came from a human donor with multiple sclerosis. The specimen was PBMCs. CDR3 protein: CAISESPGGEKLFF. The DNA sequence is given as TGTGCCATCAGTGAGTCTCCAGGAGGGGAAAAACTGTTTTTT.